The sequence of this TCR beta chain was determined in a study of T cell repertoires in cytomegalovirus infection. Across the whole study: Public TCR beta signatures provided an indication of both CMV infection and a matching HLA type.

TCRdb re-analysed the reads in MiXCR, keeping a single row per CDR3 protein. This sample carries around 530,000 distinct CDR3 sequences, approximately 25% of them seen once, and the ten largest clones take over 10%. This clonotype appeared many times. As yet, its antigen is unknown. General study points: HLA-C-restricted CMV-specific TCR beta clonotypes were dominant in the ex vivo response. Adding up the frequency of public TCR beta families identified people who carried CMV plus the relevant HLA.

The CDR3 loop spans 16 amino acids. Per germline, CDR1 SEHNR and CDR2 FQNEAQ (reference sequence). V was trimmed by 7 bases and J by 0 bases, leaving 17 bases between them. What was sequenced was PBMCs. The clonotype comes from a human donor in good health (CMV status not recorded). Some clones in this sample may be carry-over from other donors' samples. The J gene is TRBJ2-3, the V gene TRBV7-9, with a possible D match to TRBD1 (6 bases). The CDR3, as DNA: TGTGCCAGCACCCCGGCGGACAGAAAAAGCACAGATACGCAGTATTTT. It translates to CASTPADRKSTDTQYF.